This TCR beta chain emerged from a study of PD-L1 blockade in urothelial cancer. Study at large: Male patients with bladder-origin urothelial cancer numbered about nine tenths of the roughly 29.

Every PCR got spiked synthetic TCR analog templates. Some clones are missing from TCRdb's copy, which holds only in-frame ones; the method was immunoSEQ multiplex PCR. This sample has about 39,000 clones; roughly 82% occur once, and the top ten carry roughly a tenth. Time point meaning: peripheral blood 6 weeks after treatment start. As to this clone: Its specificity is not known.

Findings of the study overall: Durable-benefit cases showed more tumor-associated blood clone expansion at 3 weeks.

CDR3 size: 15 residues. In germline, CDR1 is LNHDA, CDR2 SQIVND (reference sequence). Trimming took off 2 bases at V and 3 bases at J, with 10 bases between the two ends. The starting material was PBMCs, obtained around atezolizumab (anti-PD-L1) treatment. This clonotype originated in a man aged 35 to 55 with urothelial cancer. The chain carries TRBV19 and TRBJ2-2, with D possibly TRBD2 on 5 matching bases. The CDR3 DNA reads TGTGCCAGTAGTATAACCGGGGTTGACACCGGGGAGCTGTTTTTT. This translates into CASSITGVDTGELFF.